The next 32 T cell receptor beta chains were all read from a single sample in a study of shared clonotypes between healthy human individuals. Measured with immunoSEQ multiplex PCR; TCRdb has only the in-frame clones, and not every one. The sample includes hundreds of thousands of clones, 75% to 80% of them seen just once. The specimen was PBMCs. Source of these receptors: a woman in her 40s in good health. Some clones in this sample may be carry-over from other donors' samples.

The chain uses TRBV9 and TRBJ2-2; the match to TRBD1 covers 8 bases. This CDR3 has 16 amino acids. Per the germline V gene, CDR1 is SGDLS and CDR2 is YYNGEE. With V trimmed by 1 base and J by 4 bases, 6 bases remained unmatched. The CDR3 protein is CASSVRGQVSTGELFF. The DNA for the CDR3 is TGTGCCAGCAGCGTACGGGGACAGGTGTCCACCGGGGAGCTGTTTTTT.

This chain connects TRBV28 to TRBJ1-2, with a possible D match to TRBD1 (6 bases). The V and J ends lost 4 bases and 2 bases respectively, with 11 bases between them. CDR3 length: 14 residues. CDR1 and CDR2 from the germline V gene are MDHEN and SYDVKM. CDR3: CASSSGAENYGYTF. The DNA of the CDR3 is TGTGCCAGCAGTTCAGGGGCCGAGAACTATGGCTACACCTTC.

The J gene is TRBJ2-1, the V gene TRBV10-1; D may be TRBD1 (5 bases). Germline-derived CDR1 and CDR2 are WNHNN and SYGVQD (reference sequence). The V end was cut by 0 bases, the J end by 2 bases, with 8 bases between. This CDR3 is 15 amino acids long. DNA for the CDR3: TGCGCCAGCAGTGAGTCGGCAGGGACCTACAATGAGCAGTTCTTC. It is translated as CASSESAGTYNEQFF.

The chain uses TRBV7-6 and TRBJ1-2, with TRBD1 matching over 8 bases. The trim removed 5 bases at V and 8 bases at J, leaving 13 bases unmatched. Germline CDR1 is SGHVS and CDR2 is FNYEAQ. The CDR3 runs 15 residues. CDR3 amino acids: CASSPGGTGGKGYTF. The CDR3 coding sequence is TGTGCCAGCAGCCCCGGGGGTACAGGGGGAAAGGGCTACACCTTC.

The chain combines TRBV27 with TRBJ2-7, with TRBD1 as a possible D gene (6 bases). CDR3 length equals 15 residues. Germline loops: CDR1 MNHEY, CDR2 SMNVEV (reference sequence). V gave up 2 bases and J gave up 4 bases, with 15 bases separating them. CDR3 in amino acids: CASSLDRSREYEQYF. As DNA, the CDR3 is TGTGCCAGCAGTTTAGACAGGTCAAGAGAATACGAGCAGTACTTC.

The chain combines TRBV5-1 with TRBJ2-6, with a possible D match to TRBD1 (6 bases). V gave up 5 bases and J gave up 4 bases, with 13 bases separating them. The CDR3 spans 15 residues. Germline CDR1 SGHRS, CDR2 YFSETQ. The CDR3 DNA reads TGCGCCAGCAGTCGGGTGGGGGCCGGGGCCAACGTCCTGACTTTC. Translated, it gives CASSRVGAGANVLTF.

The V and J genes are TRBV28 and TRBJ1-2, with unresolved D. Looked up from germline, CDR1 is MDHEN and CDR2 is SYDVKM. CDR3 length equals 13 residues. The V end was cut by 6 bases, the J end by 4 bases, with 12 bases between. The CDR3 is CASSRWGGYGYTF. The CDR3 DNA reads TGTGCCAGCAGCCGATGGGGAGGCTATGGCTACACCTTC.

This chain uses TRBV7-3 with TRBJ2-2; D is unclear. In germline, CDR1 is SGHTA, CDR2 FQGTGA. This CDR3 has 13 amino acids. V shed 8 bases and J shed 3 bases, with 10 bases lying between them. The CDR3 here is CASSSRDTGELFF. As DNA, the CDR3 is TGTGCCAGCTCGTCAAGAGACACCGGGGAGCTGTTTTTT.

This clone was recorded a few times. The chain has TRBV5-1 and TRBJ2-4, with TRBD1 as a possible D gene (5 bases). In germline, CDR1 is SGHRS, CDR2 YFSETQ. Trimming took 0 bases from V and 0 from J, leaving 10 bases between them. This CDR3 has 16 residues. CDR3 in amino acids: CASSLGQLLAKNIQYF. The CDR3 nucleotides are TGCGCCAGCAGCTTGGGACAGTTGTTAGCCAAAAACATTCAGTACTTC.

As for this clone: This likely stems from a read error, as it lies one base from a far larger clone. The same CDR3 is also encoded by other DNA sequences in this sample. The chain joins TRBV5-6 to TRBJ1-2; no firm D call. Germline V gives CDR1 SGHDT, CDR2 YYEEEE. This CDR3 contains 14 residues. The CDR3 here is CASSLGPGWSGYTF. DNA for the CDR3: TGTGCCAGTAGCTTGGGCCCGGGTTGGAGTGGCTACACCTTC.

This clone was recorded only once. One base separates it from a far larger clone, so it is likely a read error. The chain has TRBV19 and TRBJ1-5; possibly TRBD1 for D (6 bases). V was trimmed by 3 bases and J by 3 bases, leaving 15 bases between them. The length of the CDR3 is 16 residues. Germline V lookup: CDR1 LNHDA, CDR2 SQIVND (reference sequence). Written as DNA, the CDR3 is TGTGCCAGTAGTATGCAACAGGGTGGACACAATCAGCCCCAGCATTTT. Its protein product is CASSMQQGGHNQPQHF.

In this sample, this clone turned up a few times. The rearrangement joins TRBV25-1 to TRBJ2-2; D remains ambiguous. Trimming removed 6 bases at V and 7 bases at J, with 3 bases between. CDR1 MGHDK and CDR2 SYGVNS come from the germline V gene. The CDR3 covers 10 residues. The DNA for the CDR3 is TGTGCCAGCAGAAACGGGGAGCTGTTTTTT. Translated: CASRNGELFF.

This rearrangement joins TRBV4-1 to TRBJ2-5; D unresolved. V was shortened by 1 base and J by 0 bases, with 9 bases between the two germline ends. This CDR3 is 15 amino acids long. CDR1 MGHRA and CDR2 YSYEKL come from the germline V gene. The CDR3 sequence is CASSQVASNQETQYF. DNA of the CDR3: TGCGCCAGCAGCCAAGTGGCCAGCAACCAAGAGACCCAGTACTTC.

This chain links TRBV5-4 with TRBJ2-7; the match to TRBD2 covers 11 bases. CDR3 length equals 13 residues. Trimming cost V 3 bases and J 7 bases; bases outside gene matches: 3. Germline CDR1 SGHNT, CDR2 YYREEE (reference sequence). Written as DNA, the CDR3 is TGTGCCAGCAGCTCAAGGACTAGCGGGGAGCAGTACTTC. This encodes CASSSRTSGEQYF.

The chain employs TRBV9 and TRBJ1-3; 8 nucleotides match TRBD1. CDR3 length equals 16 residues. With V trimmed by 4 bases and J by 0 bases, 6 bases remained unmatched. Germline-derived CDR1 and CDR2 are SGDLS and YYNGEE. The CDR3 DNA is TGTGCCAGCAGCTCAAGGACAGGGCGCTCTGGAAACACCATATATTTT. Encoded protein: CASSSRTGRSGNTIYF.

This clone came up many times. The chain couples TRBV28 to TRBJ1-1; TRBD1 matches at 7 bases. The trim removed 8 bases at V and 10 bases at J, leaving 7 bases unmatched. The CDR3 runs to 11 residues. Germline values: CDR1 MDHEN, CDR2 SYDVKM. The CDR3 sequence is CASSGGFAAFF. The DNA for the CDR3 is TGTGCCAGCTCAGGGGGTTTTGCAGCTTTCTTT.

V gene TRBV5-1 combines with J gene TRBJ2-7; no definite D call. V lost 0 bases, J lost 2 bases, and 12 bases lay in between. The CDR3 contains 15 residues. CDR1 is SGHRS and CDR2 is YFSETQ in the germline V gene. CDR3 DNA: TGCGCCAGCAGCTTGGATGGCAACCATCCCTACGAGCAGTACTTC. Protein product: CASSLDGNHPYEQYF.

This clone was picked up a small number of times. As DNA, the CDR3 is TGTGCCTGGAGTCGCGGGCCATCCTACGAGCAGTACTTC. Its protein product is CAWSRGPSYEQYF. The rearrangement links TRBV30 to TRBJ2-7; D is possibly TRBD2 (5 bases). The germline V and J ends were trimmed by 2 bases and 1 base, with 9 bases remaining between them. The CDR3 spans 13 residues. Per germline, CDR1 GTSNPN and CDR2 SVGIG (reference sequence).

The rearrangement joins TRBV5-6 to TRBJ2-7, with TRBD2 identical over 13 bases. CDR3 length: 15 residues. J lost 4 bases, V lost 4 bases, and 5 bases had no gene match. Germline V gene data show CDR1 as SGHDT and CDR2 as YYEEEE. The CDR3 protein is CASSGGLAGDYEQYF. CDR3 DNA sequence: TGTGCCAGCAGCGGCGGACTAGCGGGGGATTACGAGCAGTACTTC.

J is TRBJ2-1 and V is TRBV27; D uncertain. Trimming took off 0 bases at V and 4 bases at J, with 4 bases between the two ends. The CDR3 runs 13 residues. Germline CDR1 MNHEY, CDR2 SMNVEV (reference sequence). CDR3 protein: CASSLSEYNEQFF. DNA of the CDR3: TGTGCCAGCAGTTTATCCGAATACAATGAGCAGTTCTTC.

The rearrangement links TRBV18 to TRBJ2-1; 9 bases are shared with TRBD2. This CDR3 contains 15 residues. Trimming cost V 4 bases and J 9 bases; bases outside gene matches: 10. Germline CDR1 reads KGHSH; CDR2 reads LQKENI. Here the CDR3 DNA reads TGTGCCAGCTCACTCCGAGAGCGGGAGGTCAGTGAGCAGTTCTTC. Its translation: CASSLREREVSEQFF.

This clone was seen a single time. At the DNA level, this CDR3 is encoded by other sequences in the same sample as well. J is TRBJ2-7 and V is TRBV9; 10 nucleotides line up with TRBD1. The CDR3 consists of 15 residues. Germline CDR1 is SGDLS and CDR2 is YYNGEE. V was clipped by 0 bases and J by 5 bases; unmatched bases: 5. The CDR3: CASSVAPGQGDEQYF. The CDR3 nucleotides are TGTGCCAGCAGCGTAGCTCCCGGACAGGGGGACGAGCAGTACTTC.

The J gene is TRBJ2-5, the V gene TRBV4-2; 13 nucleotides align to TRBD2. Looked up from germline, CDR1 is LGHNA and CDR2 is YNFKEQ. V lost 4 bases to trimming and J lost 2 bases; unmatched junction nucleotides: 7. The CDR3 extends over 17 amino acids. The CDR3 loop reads CASSPGLAGLPQETQYF. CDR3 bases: TGTGCCAGCAGCCCGGGACTAGCGGGACTCCCTCAAGAGACCCAGTACTTC.

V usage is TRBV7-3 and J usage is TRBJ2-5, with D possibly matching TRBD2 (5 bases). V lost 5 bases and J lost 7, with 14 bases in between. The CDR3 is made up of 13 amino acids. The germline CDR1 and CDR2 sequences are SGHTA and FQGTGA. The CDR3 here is CASSPTTPGTQYF. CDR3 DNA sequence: TGTGCCAGCAGCCCGACTACCCCGGGGACCCAGTACTTC.

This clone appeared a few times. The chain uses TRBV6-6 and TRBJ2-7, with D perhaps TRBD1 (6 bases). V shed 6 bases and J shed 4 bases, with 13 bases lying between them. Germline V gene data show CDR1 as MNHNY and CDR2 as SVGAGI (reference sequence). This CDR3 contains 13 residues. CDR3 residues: CASSPRGQYEQYF. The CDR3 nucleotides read TGTGCCAGCAGCCCACGCGGACAGTACGAGCAGTACTTC.

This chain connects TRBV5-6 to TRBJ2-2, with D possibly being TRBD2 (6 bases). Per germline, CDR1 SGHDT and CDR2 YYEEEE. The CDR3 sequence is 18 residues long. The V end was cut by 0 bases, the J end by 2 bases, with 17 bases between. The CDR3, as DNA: TGTGCCAGCAGCTTGGGAGGGATGTTTAGCGGAAACACCGGGGAGCTGTTTTTT. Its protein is CASSLGGMFSGNTGELFF. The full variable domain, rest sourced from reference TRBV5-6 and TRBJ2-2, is DAGVTQSPTHLIKTRGQQVTLRCSPKSGHDTVSWYQQALGQGPQFIFQYYEEEERQRGNFPDRFSGHQFPNYSSELNVNALLLGDSALYLCASSLGGMFSGNTGELFFGEGSRLTVL.

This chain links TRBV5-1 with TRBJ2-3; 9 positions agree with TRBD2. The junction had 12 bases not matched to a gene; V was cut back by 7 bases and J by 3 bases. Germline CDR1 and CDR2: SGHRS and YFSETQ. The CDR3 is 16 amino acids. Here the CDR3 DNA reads TGCGCCAGCCGAACTCAGACTAGCGGATCTACAGATACGCAGTATTTT. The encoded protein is CASRTQTSGSTDTQYF.

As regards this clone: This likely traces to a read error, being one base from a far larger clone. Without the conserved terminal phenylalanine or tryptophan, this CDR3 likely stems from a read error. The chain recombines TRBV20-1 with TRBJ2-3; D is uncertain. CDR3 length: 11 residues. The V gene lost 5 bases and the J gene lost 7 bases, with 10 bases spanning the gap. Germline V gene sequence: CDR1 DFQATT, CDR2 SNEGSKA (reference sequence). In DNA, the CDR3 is TGCAGTGCTCTCAGCTCCTATACGCAGTATCTT. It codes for CSALSSYTQYL.

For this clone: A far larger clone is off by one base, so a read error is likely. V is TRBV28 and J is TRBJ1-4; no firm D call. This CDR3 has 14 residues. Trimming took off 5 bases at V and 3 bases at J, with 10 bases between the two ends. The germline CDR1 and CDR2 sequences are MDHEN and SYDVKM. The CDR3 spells CASSRVAANEKLFF. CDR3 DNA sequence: TGTGCCAGCAGTCGAGTTGCAGCTAATGAAAAACTGTTTTTT.

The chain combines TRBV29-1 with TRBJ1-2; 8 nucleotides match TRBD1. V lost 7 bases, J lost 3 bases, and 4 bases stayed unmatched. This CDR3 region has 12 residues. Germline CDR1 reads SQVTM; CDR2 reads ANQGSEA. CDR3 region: CSGPGGDYGYTF. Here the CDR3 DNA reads TGCAGCGGCCCAGGGGGCGACTATGGCTACACCTTC.

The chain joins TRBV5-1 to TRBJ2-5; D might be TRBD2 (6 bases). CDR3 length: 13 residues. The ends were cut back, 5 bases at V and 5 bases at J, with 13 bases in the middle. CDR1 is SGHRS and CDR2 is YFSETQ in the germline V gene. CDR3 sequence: CASRTRGTETQYF. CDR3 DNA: TGCGCCAGCAGAACGCGGGGTACGGAGACCCAGTACTTC.

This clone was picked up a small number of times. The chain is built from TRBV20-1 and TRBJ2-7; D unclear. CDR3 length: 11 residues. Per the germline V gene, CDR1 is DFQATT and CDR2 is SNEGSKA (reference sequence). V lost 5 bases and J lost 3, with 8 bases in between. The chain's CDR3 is CSALSFYEQYF. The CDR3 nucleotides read TGCAGTGCTTTAAGTTTCTACGAGCAGTACTTC.